This TCR beta chain was identified in a study of cytomegalovirus exposure and HLA in healthy donors. For this clone: What it binds is not known.

The CDR3 totals 12 residues. CDR1 and CDR2 from the germline V gene are SGHDT and YYEEEE. Trimming took off 4 bases at V and 8 bases at J, with 10 bases between the two ends. Overall study findings and caveats: Rare sequences made up most TCRs, while some public TCRs were found in many donors.

The PCR made use of 60 Vbeta and 13 Jbeta primers. Profiling relied on immunoSEQ multiplex PCR, and the TCRdb table lists in-frame clones only, not all of them. The repertoire holds 150,000 to 160,000 clones, 65% to 85% seen once, with around 5.2% in the top ten. The TCR was taken from a middle-aged woman in good health and CMV-seropositive. The sample comprised PBMCs. V and J are TRBV5-6 and TRBJ2-1, with D unresolved. In DNA form, the CDR3 reads TGTGCCAGCAGCCTGAGGTGGCATGAGCAGTTCTTC. This translates into CASSLRWHEQFF.